A selection of T cell receptor beta chains follows, all from one sample in a study of early T cells in non-severe SARS-CoV-2 infection. One entry per CDR3 protein results from TCRdb running MiXCR on the 5' RACE reads. The table records 35,000 to 55,000 distinct CDR3 sequences, about 9.9% of them present only once. The sequenced material came from whole blood. These receptors were obtained from an adult who was a healthcare worker with PCR-confirmed SARS-CoV-2 infection or an uninfected control (not recorded which). CDR3s include the opening cysteine and the closing phenylalanine or tryptophan. A D gene is named only where the DNA matches it firmly. Clone size appears in some rows only: once, few, many, or a class for an expanded clone.

TRBV24-1	NA	NA	TRBJ2-7	CATSDVLSYEQYF	TGTGCCACCAGTGATGTCCTATCCTACGAGCAGTACTTC
TRBV6-5	NA	TRBD1	TRBJ2-7	CASRYDRDSSYEQYF	TGTGCCAGCAGGTACGACAGGGATTCCTCCTACGAGCAGTACTTC
TRBV28	few	NA	TRBJ2-7	CASSTPDRRVYEQYF	TGTGCCAGCAGTACCCCGGACAGAAGAGTCTACGAGCAGTACTTC
TRBV6-2/TRBV6-3	few	NA	TRBJ2-1	CASSGIPPYNEQFF	TGTGCCAGCAGCGGCATACCCCCCTACAATGAGCAGTTCTTC
TRBV14	NA	TRBD1	TRBJ1-1	CASSQTFDRAGRRTEAFF	TGTGCCAGCAGCCAAACCTTTGACAGGGCGGGGAGGAGAACTGAAGCTTTCTTT
TRBV2	NA	TRBD2	TRBJ2-1	CASRPTSGRMKNEQFF	TGTGCCAGCAGGCCTACTAGCGGGAGGATGAAGAATGAGCAGTTCTTC
TRBV7-9	medium-sized	TRBD2	TRBJ2-1	CASSPPSGADNEQFF	TGTGCCAGCAGCCCTCCTAGCGGAGCGGACAATGAGCAGTTCTTC
TRBV27	NA	NA	TRBJ2-3	CASSYGRSSTDTQYF	TGTGCCAGCTCCTATGGCAGATCTAGCACAGATACGCAGTATTTT
TRBV7-2	many	NA	TRBJ2-5	CASSLGAGMETQYF	TGTGCCAGCAGCTTAGGGGCAGGGATGGAGACCCAGTACTTC
TRBV6-6	many	TRBD2	TRBJ2-7	CASSYSNRLAATYEQYF	TGTGCCAGCAGTTACTCGAATAGACTAGCGGCTACCTACGAGCAGTACTTC
TRBV28	many	NA	TRBJ1-1	CASSLWGGPEAFF	TGTGCCAGCAGTTTATGGGGGGGCCCTGAAGCTTTCTTT
TRBV3-1	NA	TRBD1	TRBJ1-2	CASSPRDPRDRALRGYTF	TGTGCCAGCAGCCCCCGTGATCCCCGGGACAGGGCCTTACGGGGCTACACCTTC
TRBV27	many	TRBD1	TRBJ2-1	CASSLTGGSYNEQFF	TGTGCCAGCAGTTTAACAGGGGGCTCCTACAATGAGCAGTTCTTC
TRBV29-1	NA	NA	TRBJ2-5	CSGGASEETQYF	TGCAGCGGTGGAGCATCTGAAGAGACCCAGTACTTC
TRBV5-6	few	NA	TRBJ1-3	CASSADPTSSGNTIYF	TGTGCCAGCAGCGCAGACCCGACGAGCTCTGGAAACACCATATATTTT
TRBV7-2	many	NA	TRBJ2-7	CASSEAGHSYEQYF	TGTGCCAGCAGCGAAGCTGGACATTCCTACGAGCAGTACTTC
TRBV11-2	many	NA	TRBJ2-1	CASSLAQGYNEQFF	TGTGCCAGCAGCTTAGCTCAGGGTTACAATGAGCAGTTCTTC
TRBV20-1	many	NA	TRBJ2-1	CSASSRTPYNEQFF	TGCAGTGCTAGTTCGAGAACTCCTTACAATGAGCAGTTCTTC
TRBV5-6	NA	NA	TRBJ1-6	CASSLNILPLHF	TGTGCCAGCAGCTTGAACATTTTGCCCCTCCACTTT
TRBV12-3/TRBV12-4	NA	TRBD1	TRBJ2-5	CASSLGTGGETQYF	TGTGCCAGCAGTTTGGGTACAGGGGGAGAGACCCAGTACTTC
TRBV14	NA	NA	TRBJ1-1	CASSQSGRTKAFF	TGTGCCAGCAGCCAGTCGGGCAGGACAAAAGCTTTCTTT
TRBV4-3	many	NA	TRBJ1-2	CASSQDPVVINYGYTF	TGCGCCAGCAGCCAAGACCCGGTTGTTATTAACTATGGCTACACCTTC
TRBV5-4	many	NA	TRBJ1-1	CASSLADENTEAFF	TGTGCCAGCAGCTTGGCCGACGAGAACACTGAAGCTTTCTTT
TRBV12-3/TRBV12-4	many	NA	TRBJ1-3	CASSKTQGLSGNTIYF	TGTGCCAGCAGTAAAACACAGGGCCTCTCTGGAAACACCATATATTTT
TRBV6-5	NA	NA	TRBJ2-1	CASSYSDSMNNEQFF	TGTGCCAGCAGTTACTCGGATAGCATGAACAATGAGCAGTTCTTC
TRBV10-3	few	NA	TRBJ1-2	CATLPGQLIPNYGYTF	TGTGCCACCCTCCCTGGACAGCTCATTCCTAACTATGGCTACACCTTC
TRBV20-1	few	TRBD2	TRBJ2-3	CSARRLAGEGDTQYF	TGCAGTGCTAGAAGACTAGCGGGAGAAGGAGATACGCAGTATTTT